The sequence of this TCR beta chain was determined in a study of blood T cell repertoires in COVID-19 (dated by TCRdb to 2019 to 2021). Background for the entire study: The collaborator samples originated in the United States, Italy and Spain and spanned the acute and convalescent phases of COVID-19. The material from the prospective study consisted of cDNA or gDNA derived from T cells, B-cell-depleted T cells, or PBMCs. Deeply sampled blood TCRbeta repertoires from subjects exposed to, actively infected with, or recovered from COVID-19 were included in the dataset. The repertoires were made available in a free public database intended to serve as a resource for research on the immune response to SARS-CoV-2. Samples were obtained from the ongoing ImmuneRACE study (first 160 participants) and from about 1,300 subjects provided by 6 global collaborators. Sample metadata almost always included a de-identified subject ID, COVID-19 status, age in years and sex. Where available, HLA class I and class II types were taken from metadata supplied by the sample provider and were not determined by assay-based typing. General findings and caveats noted by the study authors: The quantity of clinical and demographic metadata differed by source and by participant and was supplied without curation.

Collaborating institutions collected whole blood in K2EDTA tubes following their own protocols. For TCRbeta analysis, collaborator samples were shipped as frozen whole blood, as isolated PBMCs, or as DNA extracted from either sample type. This clone came up a few times. What antigen it recognizes has not been identified. Base qualities are not recorded, but no much larger clone differs from it by a single base. TCRbeta CDR3 regions were amplified from genomic DNA by means of the immunoSEQ Assay, a bias-controlled multiplex PCR. Processing in the source paper ran as follows. Within the assay, amplification of reference gene primers was used to estimate how many nucleated cells each sample contained. Sequence reads were collapsed and filtered to measure the absolute abundance of every unique TCRbeta CDR3 rearrangement. For each sample, productive Simpson clonality was calculated by taking the square root of Simpson's diversity index across productive rearrangements. TCRdb obtained this table from immuneACCESS and retained in-frame rearrangements with V and J assigned. These tables miss some clones; where compared with another copy, unresolved V genes account for less than half of the shortfall, and the remainder is unexplained. That table gives V, J and clone size, and the DNA gave D and trimming. Recorded for this sample are about 210,000 clones; about four fifths of them occurred a single time. Of the sample, about 7.4% is held by the ten largest clones.

Sample: peripheral blood. The receptor's source is a woman aged 50 to 60 with acute or convalescent COVID-19.

The CDR3 has the sequence CASSLRGSGTQYF. DNA sequence: TGTGCCAGCAGTTTAAGGGGGAGTGGGACCCAGTACTTC. The rearranged segments are TRBV27 and TRBJ2-5; the D gene is perhaps TRBD1, from 6 matching bases. CDR1 is given as MNHEY and CDR2 as SMNVEV, both from the germline V gene (reference sequence). V gives up 2 bases and J gives up 7 bases, and the segment between their germline ends measures 11 bases. From the cysteine up to the phenylalanine, the CDR3 has a length of 13 residues. The DNA shown is the 39-base CDR3, in frame from base 1.